The 24 T cell receptor beta chains given below trace back to one sample, sequenced in a study of breast tumors, draining lymph nodes, adjacent tissues. TCRdb used MiXCR to reprocess the multiplex PCR reads, holding one entry per CDR3 protein. The sample consists of about 15,000 distinct CDR3 sequences, 52% of them appearing once. The sample comprised tumor-adjacent breast tissue. The receptors were sampled from a female donor with breast cancer. Some clones in this sample may be carry-over from other donors' samples.

This clonotype appeared many times. This may stem from a read error, because a much larger clone lies one nucleotide away. Here the CDR3 reads CSARGYGGGVGYTF. The CDR3 nucleotides read TGCAGTGCTAGAGGGTATGGGGGGGGGGTAGGCTACACCTTC. The rearrangement links TRBV20-1 to TRBJ1-2; tentatively, D is TRBD1 (5 bases). Trimming took off 1 base at V and 8 bases at J, with 17 bases between the two ends. The length of the CDR3 is 14 residues. Germline loops: CDR1 DFQATT, CDR2 SNEGSKA (reference sequence).

The chain joins TRBV7-6 to TRBJ1-2; D is undetermined. Per germline, CDR1 SGHVS and CDR2 FNYEAQ. V was cut by 5 bases and J by 0 bases, with 25 bases left in between. The CDR3 consists of 19 residues. DNA for the CDR3: TGTGCCAGCAGCCCTAGAGTGGCTATATTCTTATGTGCTAACTATGGCTACACCTTC. Translated: CASSPRVAIFLCANYGYTF.

This clonotype is labeled as medium-sized. The rearrangement joins TRBV11-1 to TRBJ2-7, with 7 nucleotides matching TRBD1. Germline trimming cut 5 bases from V and 2 bases from J; bases unmatched to any gene: 9. This CDR3 is built from 15 residues. The germline V gene encodes CDR1 SGHAT and CDR2 FQDESV (reference sequence). The CDR3 protein is CASSTNPGTAYEQYF. The CDR3, as DNA: TGTGCCAGCAGCACAAACCCCGGGACAGCCTACGAGCAGTACTTC.

This clonotype was seen at least ten times. The gene calls are TRBV19 and TRBJ2-2, with a tentative D call TRBD1 (5 bases). The ends were cut back, 7 bases at V and 0 bases at J, with 9 bases in the middle. Germline lookup yields CDR1 LNHDA and CDR2 SQIVND (reference sequence). This CDR3 contains 14 residues. The CDR3 DNA follows: TGTGCCAGTATGCACAGGTCGAACACCGGGGAGCTGTTTTTT. This codes for CASMHRSNTGELFF. The complete variable domain, with remaining parts taken from reference TRBV19 and TRBJ2-2, reads DGGITQSPKYLFRKEGQNVTLSCEQNLNHDAMYWYRQDPGQGLRLIYYSQIVNDFQKGDIAEGYSVSREKKESFPLTVTSAQKNPTAFYLCASMHRSNTGELFFGEGSRLTVL.

This clonotype is medium-sized. V gene TRBV5-1 combines with J gene TRBJ1-2, with a tentative D call TRBD1 (5 bases). V was cut by 0 bases and J by 2 bases, with 17 bases left in between. This CDR3 has 17 amino acids. Germline CDR1 SGHRS, CDR2 YFSETQ. CDR3 sequence reads: CASSLEFLSTENYGYTF. DNA of the CDR3: TGCGCCAGCAGCTTGGAGTTTTTGTCGACAGAGAACTATGGCTACACCTTC.

By share of the sample, this clonotype is medium-sized. The V and J genes are TRBV10-3 and TRBJ2-3; 8 nucleotides match TRBD1. The germline V gene has CDR1 ENHRY and CDR2 SYGVKD. CDR3 length: 17 amino acids. V lost 2 bases and J lost 4; bases outside the gene matches: 11. DNA of the CDR3: TGTGCCATCAGTGAGATCGCTCGGCAGGGGGCCGCAGATACGCAGTATTTT. Its translation is CAISEIARQGAADTQYF.

The chain couples TRBV7-9 to TRBJ1-2, with 7 positions matching TRBD1. Germline V gene sequence: CDR1 SEHNR, CDR2 FQNEAQ (reference sequence). The CDR3 has 13 amino acids. Trimming removed 2 bases from V and 5 bases from J; junction bases left unmatched: 2. The DNA of the CDR3 is TGTGCCAGCAGCTTACACAGGGGATATGGCTACACCTTC. This sequence encodes CASSLHRGYGYTF.

This clonotype is labeled as medium-sized. V gene TRBV29-1 combines with J gene TRBJ2-7; 13 bases are shared with TRBD2. Germline trimming cut 5 bases from V and 5 bases from J; bases unmatched to any gene: 6. Per the germline V gene, CDR1 is SQVTM and CDR2 is ANQGSEA. The CDR3 runs 14 residues. The CDR3 bases are TGCAGCGTTTTAAGACTAGCGGGAGGACACGAGCAGTACTTC. It codes for CSVLRLAGGHEQYF.

The V gene is TRBV12-3 or TRBV12-4, the J gene TRBJ1-2; possible D gene TRBD1, 6 bases. The ends were cut back, 4 bases at V and 8 bases at J, with 20 bases in the middle. The CDR3 is 15 residues long. The CDR3 coding sequence is TGTGCCAGCAGTTCTTTAGTGGGGATAGGGGGAGGCTACACCTTC. Residues: CASSSLVGIGGGYTF.

V usage is TRBV20-1 and J usage is TRBJ2-1; weak D call: TRBD1 (7 bases). Germline V lookup: CDR1 DFQATT, CDR2 SNEGSKA (reference sequence). There are 14 residues in the CDR3. V was clipped by 3 bases and J by 4 bases, with 13 bases between them. The DNA of the CDR3 is TGCAGTGCTAGCAGGGGGGCGTCTTACAATGAGCAGTTCTTC. It translates to CSASRGASYNEQFF.

This clonotype was detected ten times or more. The CDR3, as DNA: TGTGCCAGCCTGAGGGACAGGGATAATGAAAAACTGTTTTTT. Translation gives CASLRDRDNEKLFF. J is TRBJ1-4 and V is TRBV6-1; 9 bases align to TRBD1. The CDR3 is 14 residues long. Germline V CDR1 and CDR2: MNHNS, SASEGT. V gave up 8 bases and J gave up 4 bases; unmatched junction bases: 5.

At least ten counts were recorded for this clonotype. Since a much larger clone is just one base distant, this may be a read error. V and J are TRBV6-5 and TRBJ2-7, with 7 bases identical to TRBD1. The J segment lost 1 base and the V segment lost 6 bases, leaving 3 bases of the junction unmatched. Germline V gives CDR1 MNHEY, CDR2 SVGAGI. The CDR3 is 13 amino acids. The CDR3 DNA follows: TGTGCCAGCAGACGGACAGGTTCCTACGAGCAGTACTTC. Translated, it gives CASRRTGSYEQYF.

By share of the sample, this clonotype is medium-sized (0.01 to 0.1%). The chain recombines TRBV2 with TRBJ1-2; tentative D call: TRBD1 (6 bases). V lost 8 bases and J lost 5, with 18 bases in between. Germline CDR1 is SNHLY and CDR2 is FYNNEI. There are 14 residues in the CDR3. The CDR3 protein is CASEGQKINYGYTF. The CDR3 bases are TGTGCCAGCGAAGGACAGAAAATAAATTATGGCTACACCTTC.

The J gene is TRBJ2-3, the V gene TRBV20-1; 12 positions match TRBD1. V trimming: 3 bases; J trimming: 3 bases; junction bases outside the gene matches: 4. The CDR3 extends over 15 amino acids. CDR1 and CDR2 from the germline V gene are DFQATT and SNEGSKA (reference sequence). The CDR3 protein is CSASRGQGATDTQYF. In nucleotides, the CDR3 is TGCAGTGCTAGTCGGGGACAGGGGGCGACAGATACGCAGTATTTT.

The chain has TRBV6-1 and TRBJ2-7; 8 bases match TRBD1. There are 15 residues in the CDR3. Germline V gene sequence: CDR1 MNHNS, CDR2 SASEGT. V shed 5 bases and J 2 bases; nucleotides not matched to a gene: 8. In DNA form, the CDR3 reads TGTGCCAGCAGTTTGGGGACAGGCCCCACCTACGAGCAGTACTTC. It translates to CASSLGTGPTYEQYF.

This clonotype was seen at least ten times. The chain has TRBV27 and TRBJ2-4; tentatively, D is TRBD1 (6 bases). V gave up 4 bases and J gave up 2 bases, with 18 bases separating them. CDR3 size: 17 residues. Germline-derived CDR1 and CDR2 are MNHEY and SMNVEV (reference sequence). The chain's CDR3 is CASSYHRERASKNIQYF. In DNA, the CDR3 is TGTGCCAGCAGTTACCACAGGGAGAGAGCCTCCAAAAACATTCAGTACTTC.

This clonotype was counted many times. The CDR3 DNA reads as TGTGCCAGCAGCTTAGTTGGTAGCGGGAGGGTCTCCTACGAGCAGTACTTC. Its protein product is CASSLVGSGRVSYEQYF. The V gene is TRBV11-3, the J gene TRBJ2-7; the match to TRBD2 covers 11 bases. There are 17 residues in the CDR3. The trim removed 1 base at V and 0 bases at J, leaving 5 bases unmatched. Germline V gene sequence: CDR1 SGHNT, CDR2 YENEEA.

The genes are TRBV7-6 and TRBJ1-4; D is ambiguous. V was trimmed by 5 bases and J by 4 bases, leaving 5 bases between them. Germline CDR1 and CDR2: SGHVS and FNYEAQ. This CDR3 has 12 amino acids. The CDR3 DNA sequence: TGTGCCAGCAGCCTAAATAATGAAAAACTGTTTTTT. This sequence encodes CASSLNNEKLFF.

This clonotype is termed medium-sized. J is TRBJ2-7 and V is TRBV5-1; tentatively, D is TRBD1 (6 bases). V was shortened by 0 bases and J by 6 bases, with 13 bases between the two germline ends. The length of the CDR3 is 14 residues. Germline values: CDR1 SGHRS, CDR2 YFSETQ. The CDR3 bases are TGCGCCAGCAGCTTGGTTGGGGGCTCGGGCGAGCAGTACTTC. Translating gives CASSLVGGSGEQYF.

This rearrangement joins TRBV7-9 to TRBJ1-2; D call uncertain. The CDR3 sequence is 14 residues long. Per germline, CDR1 SEHNR and CDR2 FQNEAQ (reference sequence). V dropped 4 bases and J dropped 3 bases, with 12 bases sitting between them. CDR3 region: CASSSSSAHYGYTF. CDR3 bases: TGTGCCAGCAGCTCCTCCTCGGCCCACTATGGCTACACCTTC. The full variable domain, its missing parts supplied by reference TRBV7-9 and TRBJ1-2, is DTGVSQNPRHKITKRGQNVTFRCDPISEHNRLYWYRQTLGQGPEFLTYFQNEAQLEKSRLLSDRFSAERPKGSFSTLEIQRTEQGDSAMYLCASSSSSAHYGYTFGSGTRLTVV.

In regard to this clonotype: At one of its ends the junction is not consistent with the germline gene, which may arise from a read error. The J gene is TRBJ2-5, the V gene TRBV6-6, with 8 bases matching TRBD2. Germline loops: CDR1 MNHNY, CDR2 SVGAGI (reference sequence). CDR3 size: 15 residues. CDR3: CASSYSASGRETQYF. Written as DNA, the CDR3 is TGTGCCAGCAGCTACTCGGCTAGCGGGCGAGAGACCCAATACTTC.

The chain has TRBV7-8 and TRBJ2-1, with D tentatively TRBD2 (8 bases). The V end was cut by 3 bases, the J end by 10 bases, with 25 bases between. This CDR3 has 17 residues. The germline gives CDR1 SGHVS, CDR2 FQNEAQ. The CDR3 protein is CASSFLGGGTAGEEQFF. The DNA for the CDR3 is TGTGCCAGCAGCTTCCTGGGTGGCGGGACAGCGGGAGAAGAGCAGTTCTTC.

This clonotype was found many times. The V gene is TRBV3-1, the J gene TRBJ2-1; 10 bases are a match to TRBD2. Germline trimming cut 5 bases from V and 0 bases from J; bases unmatched to any gene: 4. This CDR3 has 16 residues. Germline CDR1 and CDR2: LGHDT and YNNKEL (reference sequence). The CDR3 spells CASSDSGRSSYNEQFF. CDR3 in DNA: TGTGCCAGCAGCGATAGCGGGAGGAGCTCCTACAATGAGCAGTTCTTC.

This clonotype came up many times. J is TRBJ1-2 and V is TRBV19, with 7 positions matching TRBD1. J gave up 8 bases and V 5 bases, and 8 bases lay outside the gene matches. This CDR3 has 13 amino acids. Germline CDR1 LNHDA, CDR2 SQIVND (reference sequence). The CDR3 DNA sequence: TGTGCCAGTAGTGCAGACAGGGTCCGCGGCTACACCTTC. Encoded protein: CASSADRVRGYTF.